This entry lists 8 T cell receptor beta chains sequenced from one sample in a study of cytomegalovirus exposure and HLA in healthy donors. Assay used: immunoSEQ multiplex PCR; TCRdb lists only in-frame clones, some missing. The sample holds tens of thousands of clones, 95% to 97% seen once. Sequencing was performed on PBMCs. The origin of the receptors is a woman between 18 and 29 years old in good health and CMV-seropositive.

This clone was found once. The rearrangement uses TRBV27 and TRBJ1-1; 7 positions agree with TRBD1. V gave up 4 bases and J gave up 1 base; unmatched junction bases: 3. In germline, CDR1 is MNHEY, CDR2 SMNVEV (reference sequence). The CDR3 totals 14 residues. DNA for the CDR3: TGTGCCAGCAGTTCAGAGGGGGCGAACACTGAAGCTTTCTTT. It encodes CASSSEGANTEAFF.

The chain recombines TRBV7-8 with TRBJ2-5; TRBD2 might be the D (7 bases). Trimming took off 4 bases at V and 2 bases at J, with 11 bases between the two ends. Per germline, CDR1 SGHVS and CDR2 FQNEAQ. The CDR3 covers 14 residues. DNA of the CDR3: TGTGCCAGCAGCTCGGGGGGCGGACAAGAGACCCAGTACTTC. The encoded protein is CASSSGGGQETQYF.

The J gene is TRBJ2-7, the V gene TRBV28, with 7 positions matching TRBD1. The CDR3 length is 13 residues. Germline assignment: CDR1 MDHEN and CDR2 SYDVKM. J gave up 3 bases and V 4 bases, and 3 bases lay outside the gene matches. The CDR3 loop is CASSWHRGYEQYF. The CDR3 coding sequence is TGTGCCAGCAGTTGGCACAGGGGCTACGAGCAGTACTTC.

The V gene is TRBV5-6, the J gene TRBJ1-2; tentative D call: TRBD1 (6 bases). Between the trimmed V and J ends, which lost 4 bases and 7 bases, there was a span of 11 bases. CDR1 and CDR2 from the germline V gene are SGHDT and YYEEEE. This CDR3 has 12 amino acids. The CDR3 nucleotides read TGTGCCAGCAGCCCGACAGGAGGTGGCTACACCTTC. Translation: CASSPTGGGYTF. The entire variable domain, with the rest obtained from reference TRBV5-6 and TRBJ1-2, is as follows: DAGVTQSPTHLIKTRGQQVTLRCSPKSGHDTVSWYQQALGQGPQFIFQYYEEEERQRGNFPDRFSGHQFPNYSSELNVNALLLGDSALYLCASSPTGGGYTFGSGTRLTVV.

The CDR3 DNA reads TGTGCCAGCAGTGTCCCAGACAGGGGGGGCTCCTACGAGCAGTACTTC. Protein: CASSVPDRGGSYEQYF. The chain links TRBV2 to TRBJ2-7; the match to TRBD1 covers 9 bases. This CDR3 has 16 residues. The V gene end was trimmed by 4 bases and the J gene end by 0 bases; junction bases not matched to a gene: 7. CDR1 is SNHLY and CDR2 is FYNNEI in the germline V gene.

The chain uses TRBV29-1 and TRBJ2-7, with 10 bases matching TRBD2. This CDR3 contains 14 residues. The trim removed 4 bases at V and 3 bases at J, leaving 6 bases unmatched. Germline assignment: CDR1 SQVTM and CDR2 ANQGSEA. For the CDR3, the DNA is TGCAGCGTTGGACCTAGCGGGAGAATCTACGAGCAGTACTTC. Translated, it gives CSVGPSGRIYEQYF.

The J gene is TRBJ2-5, the V gene TRBV28, with TRBD1 matching 9 bases. The CDR3 is 12 residues long. Germline CDR1 reads MDHEN; CDR2 reads SYDVKM. With 10 bases clipped from V and 3 bases from J, the junction kept 3 bases outside the gene matches. CDR3 nucleotide sequence: TGTGCCACCTGGGACAGGGAAGAGACCCAGTACTTC. Translating gives CATWDREETQYF.

This chain links TRBV9 with TRBJ2-5; 7 bases align to TRBD1. With V trimmed by 4 bases and J by 4 bases, 7 bases remained unmatched. The germline V gene has CDR1 SGDLS and CDR2 YYNGEE. The CDR3 totals 14 residues. The DNA for the CDR3 is TGTGCCAGCAGCTCAGGACAGGACCGAGAGACCCAGTACTTC. Protein: CASSSGQDRETQYF. The full variable domain, rest sourced from reference TRBV9 and TRBJ2-5, is DSGVTQTPKHLITATGQRVTLRCSPRSGDLSVYWYQQSLDQGLQFLIQYYNGEERAKGNILERFSAQQFPDLHSELNLSSLELGDSALYFCASSSGQDRETQYFGPGTRLLVL.